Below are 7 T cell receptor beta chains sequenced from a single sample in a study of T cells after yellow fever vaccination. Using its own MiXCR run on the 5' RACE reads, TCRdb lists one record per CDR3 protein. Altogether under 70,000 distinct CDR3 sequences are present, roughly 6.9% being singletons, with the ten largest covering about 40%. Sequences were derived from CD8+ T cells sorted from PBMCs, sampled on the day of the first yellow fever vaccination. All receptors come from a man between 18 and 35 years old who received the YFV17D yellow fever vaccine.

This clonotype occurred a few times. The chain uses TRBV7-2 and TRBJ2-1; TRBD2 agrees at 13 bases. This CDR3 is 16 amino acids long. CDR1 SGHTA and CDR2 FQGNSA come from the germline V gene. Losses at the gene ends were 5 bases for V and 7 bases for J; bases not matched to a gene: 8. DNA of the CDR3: TGTGCCAGCAGCGAGACTAGCGGGGGGTACTATAATGAGCAGTTCTTC. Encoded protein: CASSETSGGYYNEQFF.

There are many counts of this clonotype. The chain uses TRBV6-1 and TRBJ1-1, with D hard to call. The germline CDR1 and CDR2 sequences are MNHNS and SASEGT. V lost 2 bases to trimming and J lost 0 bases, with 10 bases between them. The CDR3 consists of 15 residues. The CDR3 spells CASSEMEGMNTEAFF. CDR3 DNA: TGTGCCAGCAGTGAAATGGAGGGAATGAACACTGAAGCTTTCTTT.

This CDR3 reads CASILGGTTIYF. In DNA form, the CDR3 reads TGTGCCAGCATCCTAGGGGGGACCACCATATATTTT. The V and J genes are TRBV12-3 or TRBV12-4 and TRBJ1-3; a possible D gene is TRBD1 (6 bases). This CDR3 is built from 12 residues. The ends were cut back, 7 bases at V and 9 bases at J, with 13 bases in the middle.

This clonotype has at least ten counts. Here the CDR3 DNA reads TGTGCCAGTAGTATGGGACTAGCGGACAATGAGCAGTTCTTC. Its protein product is CASSMGLADNEQFF. V and J are TRBV19 and TRBJ2-1; 11 nucleotides line up with TRBD2. This CDR3 comprises 14 residues. Trimming removed 3 bases from V and 5 bases from J; junction bases left unmatched: 0. Germline assignment: CDR1 LNHDA and CDR2 SQIVND (reference sequence).

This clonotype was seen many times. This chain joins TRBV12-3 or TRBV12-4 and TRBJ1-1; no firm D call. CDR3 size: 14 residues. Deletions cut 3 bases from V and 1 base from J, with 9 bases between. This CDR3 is CASSFDGENTEAFF. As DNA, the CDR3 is TGTGCCAGCAGTTTTGACGGAGAGAACACTGAAGCTTTCTTT.

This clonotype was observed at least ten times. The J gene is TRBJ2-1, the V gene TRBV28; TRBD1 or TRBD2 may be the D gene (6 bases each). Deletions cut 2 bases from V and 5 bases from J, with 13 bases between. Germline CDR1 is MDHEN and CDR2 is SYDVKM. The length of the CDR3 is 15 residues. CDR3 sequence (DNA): TGTGCCAGCAGTTTAAGGGGGGCCTTTGACAATGAGCAGTTCTTC. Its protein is CASSLRGAFDNEQFF.

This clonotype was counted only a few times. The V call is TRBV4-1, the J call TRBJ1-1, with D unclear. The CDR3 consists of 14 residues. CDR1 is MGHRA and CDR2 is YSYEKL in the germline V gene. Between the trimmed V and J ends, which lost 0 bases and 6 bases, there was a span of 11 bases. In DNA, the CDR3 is TGCGCCAGCAGCCAAGACTCTTTTGGTCCTGAAGCTTTCTTT. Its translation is CASSQDSFGPEAFF.